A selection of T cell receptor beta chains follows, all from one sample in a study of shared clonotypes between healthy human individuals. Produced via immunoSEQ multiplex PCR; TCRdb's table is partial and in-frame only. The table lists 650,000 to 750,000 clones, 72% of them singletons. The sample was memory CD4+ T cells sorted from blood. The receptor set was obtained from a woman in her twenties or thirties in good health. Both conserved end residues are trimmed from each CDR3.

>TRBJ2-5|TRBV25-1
ASSPPEGARETQY
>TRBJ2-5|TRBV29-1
SVGVQETQY
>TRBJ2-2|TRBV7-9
ASSRNLGARELF
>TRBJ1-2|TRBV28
ASSPGGHYGYT
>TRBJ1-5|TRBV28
ASSFSGGNNQPQH
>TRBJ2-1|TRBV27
ASSYPYVFTGYNEQF
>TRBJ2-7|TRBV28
ASGTRISYEQY
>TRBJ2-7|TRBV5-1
ASSFGQSGEQY
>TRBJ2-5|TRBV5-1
ASSSRTSEQETQY
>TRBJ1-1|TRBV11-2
ASSFYRGGNTEAF